These 13 T cell receptor beta chains were sequenced from one sample in a study of cytomegalovirus exposure and HLA in healthy donors. The PCR was carried out with 60 Vbeta primers and 13 Jbeta primers. Profiled with immunoSEQ multiplex PCR; TCRdb holds only in-frame clones, not every one. This sample has 150,000 to 200,000 clones, with roughly 13% found just once. The source material was PBMCs. These TCRs come from a man aged 45 to 65 in good health and CMV-seropositive.

The chain uses TRBV5-4 and TRBJ1-1; the match to TRBD1 covers 7 bases. The CDR3 consists of 13 residues. The V segment lost 2 bases and the J segment 4 bases; nucleotides outside the gene matches: 2. Germline values: CDR1 SGHNT, CDR2 YYREEE (reference sequence). Here the CDR3 reads CASSFPGGTEAFF. Here the CDR3 DNA reads TGTGCCAGCAGCTTTCCAGGGGGCACTGAAGCTTTCTTT.

Only one count was recorded for this clone. The V and J genes are TRBV6-1 and TRBJ2-7; 9 bases align to TRBD1. CDR1 is MNHNS and CDR2 is SASEGT in the germline V gene. The CDR3 has 16 residues. Trimming cost V 3 bases and J 2 bases; bases outside gene matches: 8. CDR3 bases: TGTGCCAGCAGTGACCTCTTGTGGGACAGGGCCTACGAGCAGTACTTC. As protein: CASSDLLWDRAYEQYF.

Concerning this clone: Other DNA sequences from this sample encode an identical CDR3 as well. This chain uses TRBV30 with TRBJ2-2; TRBD1 matches at 9 bases. The V and J ends lost 0 bases and 1 base, in that order; junction bases with no gene match: 6. Germline-derived CDR1 and CDR2 are GTSNPN and SVGIG (reference sequence). The CDR3 runs to 17 residues. In DNA, the CDR3 is TGTGCCTGGAGTGTAAGGACAGGGGCGGAGAACACCGGGGAGCTGTTTTTT. Translating it yields CAWSVRTGAENTGELFF. Full variable domain (rest looked up from reference TRBV30 and TRBJ2-2): SQTIHQWPATLVQPVGSPLSLECTVEGTSNPNLYWYRQAAGRGLQLLFYSVGIGQISSEVPQNLSASRPQDRQFILSSKKLLLSDSGFYLCAWSVRTGAENTGELFFGEGSRLTVL.

This clone was found a few times. The V call is TRBV19, the J call TRBJ2-3, with D maybe TRBD2 (6 bases). CDR1 LNHDA and CDR2 SQIVND come from the germline V gene (reference sequence). Deletions cut 3 bases from V and 5 bases from J, with 15 bases between. The CDR3 extends over 15 amino acids. In nucleotides, the CDR3 is TGTGCCAGTAGTATTTTGCTAGACGGGGGAGATACGCAGTATTTT. Amino acids: CASSILLDGGDTQYF.

This chain connects TRBV5-1 to TRBJ2-3; TRBD1 agrees at 10 bases. This CDR3 is built from 15 residues. Looked up from germline, CDR1 is SGHRS and CDR2 is YFSETQ. Losses at the gene ends were 4 bases for V and 2 bases for J; bases not matched to a gene: 4. CDR3 region: CASSPDRGDTDTQYF. The CDR3 nucleotides are TGCGCCAGCAGCCCGGACAGGGGGGACACAGATACGCAGTATTTT.

The chain combines TRBV13 with TRBJ2-3, with D possibly matching TRBD1 (5 bases). Germline loops: CDR1 PRHDT, CDR2 FYEKMQ (reference sequence). The CDR3 loop spans 16 amino acids. Between the trimmed V and J ends, which lost 1 base and 0 bases, there was a span of 11 bases. The CDR3 is CASSLERTPSTDTQYF. The CDR3 DNA follows: TGTGCCAGCAGCTTAGAAAGGACACCTAGCACAGATACGCAGTATTTT.

A few counts support this clone. Here the CDR3 reads CASSIGAHTGELFF. CDR3 in DNA: TGTGCCAGCAGCATAGGGGCTCACACCGGGGAGCTGTTTTTT. The chain joins TRBV7-7 to TRBJ2-2; possibly TRBD1 for D (5 bases). The CDR3 consists of 14 residues. Germline CDR1 and CDR2: SSHAT and FNYEAQ (reference sequence). V gave up 5 bases and J gave up 3 bases, with 10 bases separating them.

J is TRBJ1-2 and V is TRBV28; TRBD1 might be the D (5 bases). Germline assignment: CDR1 MDHEN and CDR2 SYDVKM. This CDR3 has 14 amino acids. V was clipped by 2 bases and J by 2 bases, with 9 bases between them. CDR3 sequence: CASSLVGQNYGYTF. CDR3 sequence (DNA): TGTGCCAGCAGTTTAGTGGGGCAGAACTATGGCTACACCTTC.

This clone was seen a handful of times. The V gene is TRBV5-6, the J gene TRBJ2-3; D perhaps matches TRBD2 (6 bases). The CDR3 extends over 13 amino acids. Trimming took off 6 bases at V and 3 bases at J, with 11 bases between the two ends. Germline CDR1 and CDR2: SGHDT and YYEEEE. In DNA, the CDR3 is TGTGCCAGCAAGGCGGAGGGGACAGATACGCAGTATTTT. It encodes CASKAEGTDTQYF.

In this sample, this clone turned up a few times. The junction shows a germline mismatch at one end, possibly a read error. The chain is built from TRBV2 and TRBJ2-1, with D possibly being TRBD1 (6 bases). The V gene's germline CDR1 is SNHLY and CDR2 FYNNEI. There are 13 residues in the CDR3. The CDR3 is CASSEALQGPQVF. Here the CDR3 DNA reads TGTGCCAGCAGTGAAGCGCTTCAGGGGCCTCAGGTCTTC.

The chain combines TRBV19 with TRBJ1-5; possibly TRBD1 for D (5 bases). Germline V lookup: CDR1 LNHDA, CDR2 SQIVND (reference sequence). The CDR3 sequence is 14 residues long. Trimming cost V 3 bases and J 4 bases, with 10 bases left between them. The CDR3 region is CASSIRAGNQPQHF. In DNA, the CDR3 is TGTGCCAGTAGTATTCGGGCAGGGAATCAGCCCCAGCATTTT.

This clone was observed once. This sequence joins TRBV14 and TRBJ1-2; D may be TRBD1 (6 bases). The V and J ends lost 4 bases and 8 bases respectively, with 17 bases between them. The length of the CDR3 is 14 residues. Germline CDR1 is SGHDN and CDR2 is FVKESK. The CDR3 reads CASSPLLQGRGYTF. Here the CDR3 DNA reads TGTGCCAGCAGCCCTCTCCTGCAGGGGCGCGGCTACACCTTC.

The gene calls are TRBV4-3 and TRBJ1-2; D perhaps matches TRBD1 (6 bases). The CDR3 runs 15 residues. Trimming removed 0 bases from V and 4 bases from J, with 12 bases in between. CDR1 is LGHNA, CDR2 YSLEER, per germline. DNA of the CDR3: TGCGCCAGCAGCCAAGAGATGACAGGATTCTATGGCTACACCTTC. It codes for CASSQEMTGFYGYTF.